What follows are 12 T cell receptor beta chains derived from one specimen sequenced in a study of blood T cells in healthy people across ages. Then a second PCR, running about 7 to 11 cycles, was carried out with a sample-barcoded 5' primer and a J-beta primer mix. TCRdb passed the 5' RACE reads through MiXCR, listing each CDR3 protein once. The sample records 750,000 to 850,000 distinct CDR3 sequences, 20% to 25% being singletons. The data were also submitted as part of a second study, on T cells of mothers and their children.

The sequenced sample was blood. Receptors were obtained from a boy younger than 18 in good health.

On this clonotype itself: At one end, the junction sequence differs from germline, possibly due to a read error. The rearrangement joins TRBV12-3 or TRBV12-4 to TRBJ1-3; D uncertain. CDR3 size: 14 residues. DNA for the CDR3: TGTGCCAGCAGTTTGGCCGCCTCTGGAAACACCATGTATTTT. This sequence encodes CASSLAASGNTMYF.

This clonotype was observed a few times. The chain recombines TRBV7-9 with TRBJ2-2; weak D call: TRBD1 (5 bases). The CDR3 is 15 amino acids. Germline V gives CDR1 SEHNR, CDR2 FQNEAQ (reference sequence). V lost 3 bases, J lost 1 base, and 9 bases lay in between. The CDR3 DNA follows: TGTGCCAGCAGCTTGGTGACAGTGAACACCGGGGAGCTGTTTTTT. Encoded protein: CASSLVTVNTGELFF.

This clonotype showed up just a few times. The J gene is TRBJ1-5, the V gene TRBV6-5, with 10 bases matching TRBD1. The CDR3 sequence is 17 residues long. In germline, CDR1 is MNHEY, CDR2 SVGAGI. V lost 2 bases and J lost 5; bases outside the gene matches: 9. The CDR3 is CASSYRRPGQGYQPQHF. The CDR3 nucleotides are TGTGCCAGCAGTTACCGTAGACCGGGACAGGGGTATCAGCCCCAGCATTTT.

The gene calls are TRBV4-3 and TRBJ1-5; no clear D gene. There are 17 residues in the CDR3. In germline, CDR1 is LGHNA, CDR2 YSLEER. Between the trimmed V and J ends, which lost 0 bases and 4 bases, there was a span of 16 bases. CDR3 sequence: CASSQDRFSSGNQPQHF. The DNA of the CDR3 is TGCGCCAGCAGCCAAGATCGTTTCTCGTCGGGAAATCAGCCCCAGCATTTT.

This clonotype was counted between two and nine times. V gene TRBV6-5 combines with J gene TRBJ1-2, with D possibly TRBD1 on 5 matching bases. The length of the CDR3 is 15 residues. In germline, CDR1 is MNHEY, CDR2 SVGAGI. With 4 bases removed from V and 6 bases from J, the gap between germline ends came to 18 bases. This CDR3 reads CASSSPRSPGDGYTF. The DNA of the CDR3 is TGTGCCAGCAGTTCCCCCCGGTCCCCGGGGGATGGCTACACCTTC.

This rearrangement joins TRBV28 to TRBJ2-5, with 11 bases fitting TRBD2. This CDR3 comprises 15 residues. The germline V gene has CDR1 MDHEN and CDR2 SYDVKM. J was trimmed by 11 bases and V by 6 bases; bases with no gene match: 14. The CDR3 DNA follows: TGTGCCAGCAGCCTCATCACTAGCGGGGGCTATGAGCAGTACTTC. Its translation: CASSLITSGGYEQYF.

This clonotype was counted a few times. This chain connects TRBV7-2 to TRBJ2-5, with D possibly matching TRBD2 (5 bases). With the DNA end fitting TRBJ2-7 better, the J assignment may be wrong. This CDR3 has 14 amino acids. In germline, CDR1 is SGHTA, CDR2 FQGNSA. CDR3 bases: TGTGCCAGCAGCTTAGTTACTAGTTATGGCGAGCAGTACTTC. It codes for CASSLVTSYGEQYF.

The chain uses TRBV5-1 and TRBJ2-5; 15 positions match TRBD2. Germline V CDR1 and CDR2: SGHRS, YFSETQ. This CDR3 is built from 16 residues. V lost 3 bases, J lost 5 bases, and 5 bases stayed unmatched. This CDR3 is CASSWTSGGAYETQYF. CDR3 in DNA: TGCGCCAGCAGCTGGACTAGCGGGGGGGCGTATGAGACCCAGTACTTC.

This clonotype has only a few counts. This chain joins TRBV20-1 and TRBJ1-1; 11 bases match TRBD1. Germline V lookup: CDR1 DFQATT, CDR2 SNEGSKA (reference sequence). This CDR3 region has 14 residues. Trimming cost V 4 bases and J 4 bases; bases outside gene matches: 5. In DNA, the CDR3 is TGCAGTGCTAACCGGGACAGGGGGGGCACTGAAGCTTTCTTT. Translation gives CSANRDRGGTEAFF.

This rearrangement joins TRBV5-1 to TRBJ2-1, with TRBD1 matching 10 bases. The J call may be mistaken, given a closer DNA end match to TRBJ2-7. Germline assignment: CDR1 SGHRS and CDR2 YFSETQ. The CDR3 covers 14 residues. CDR3 nucleotides: TGCGCCAGCAGCTTAGACAGGGGGCATCACGAGCAGTACTTC. This gives the protein CASSLDRGHHEQYF.

This rearrangement joins TRBV7-2 to TRBJ2-3, with TRBD2 as a possible D gene (6 bases). The ends were cut back, 5 bases at V and 6 bases at J, with 24 bases in the middle. The CDR3 is made up of 17 amino acids. Germline V gene sequence: CDR1 SGHTA, CDR2 FQGNSA. CDR3 coding DNA: TGTGCCAGCAGCCCTGGAGGATGGCGGGGAGTTCGGGATACGCAGTATTTT. Its translation is CASSPGGWRGVRDTQYF.

The table lists this clonotype with a few counts. V is TRBV4-1 and J is TRBJ2-2, with 8 bases fitting TRBD2. V lost 1 base, J lost 4 bases, and 8 bases stayed unmatched. The length of the CDR3 is 17 residues. Germline-derived CDR1 and CDR2 are MGHRA and YSYEKL. Written as DNA, the CDR3 is TGCGCCAGCAGCCAAGGGGCCAGCGGGAGTACCACCGGGGAGCTGTTTTTT. Amino acids: CASSQGASGSTTGELFF.